This T cell receptor (beta chain) was sequenced during a study of blood T cell repertoires in COVID-19. Original processing methods: Estimation of nucleated cell counts was performed using reference gene primer amplification. The repertoire was sequenced with immunoSEQ multiplex PCR; TCRdb's copy has only in-frame clones and lacks some. The V and J calls and the clone size are those of that table, but D and trimming were determined from the DNA. The sample lists 300,000 to 350,000 clones, approximately 85% seen once, with more than 2% in the top ten. Those enrolled, adults aged about 18 to 89 years, came from 20 to 25 US areas. The sequence was collected from a man aged 30-40 years who had recovered from COVID-19. Source material: PBMCs or T cells enriched from blood (not recorded which).

The CDR3 nucleotides read TGTGCCACCAGTGTTGGGGGGGAATGGAGTGAAAAACTGTTTTTT. Its protein is CATSVGGEWSEKLFF. The chain couples TRBV24-1 to TRBJ1-4; possibly TRBD1 for D (5 bases). This CDR3 comprises 15 residues. Trimming pared 5 bases from V and 7 bases from J, leaving 16 bases between. CDR1 KGHDR and CDR2 SFDVKD come from the germline V gene.